A single TCR beta chain is shown here with its context. The data stem from a study of OX40 agonist ivuxolimab in advanced cancers. Germline CDR1 and CDR2: MGHRA and YSYEKL. The CDR3 contains 14 residues. V lost 5 bases and J lost 0, with 8 bases in between. Measured with immunoSEQ multiplex PCR; TCRdb has only the in-frame clones, and not every one. The table lists roughly 60,000 clones, roughly 81% of them singletons, with 2.5% to 3.5% in the top ten. Here the sequenced sample was CD4+ or CD8+ T cells sorted from blood, taken in a trial of the OX40 agonist ivuxolimab. The sequence derives from an adult with an advanced solid tumor such as melanoma, head and neck, liver or kidney cancer. V gene TRBV4-1 combines with J gene TRBJ1-3; possible D gene TRBD1, 6 bases. CDR3 in amino acids: CASSTDSSGNTIYF. The DNA of the CDR3 is TGCGCCAGCAGCACGGACAGCTCTGGAAACACCATATATTTT.